The present T cell receptor beta chain was sequenced within a study of blood T cell repertoires in COVID-19. Sequenced by immunoSEQ multiplex PCR; TCRdb stores in-frame clones only, minus some. The sample records 260,000 or so clones, nearly 90% being singletons. Looked up from germline, CDR1 is LNHDA and CDR2 is SQIVND (reference sequence). This CDR3 is 14 amino acids long. Unmatched junction bases numbered 7, after V lost 4 bases and J lost 6 bases. The specimen was peripheral blood. The V call is TRBV19, the J call TRBJ1-1; the match to TRBD1 covers 8 bases. The receptor was isolated from a human donor in a cohort sampled during active COVID-19. The CDR3 reads CASSKHRDRSEAFF. The CDR3 region has the DNA TGTGCCAGTAGTAAACACCGGGACAGGTCTGAAGCTTTCTTT.